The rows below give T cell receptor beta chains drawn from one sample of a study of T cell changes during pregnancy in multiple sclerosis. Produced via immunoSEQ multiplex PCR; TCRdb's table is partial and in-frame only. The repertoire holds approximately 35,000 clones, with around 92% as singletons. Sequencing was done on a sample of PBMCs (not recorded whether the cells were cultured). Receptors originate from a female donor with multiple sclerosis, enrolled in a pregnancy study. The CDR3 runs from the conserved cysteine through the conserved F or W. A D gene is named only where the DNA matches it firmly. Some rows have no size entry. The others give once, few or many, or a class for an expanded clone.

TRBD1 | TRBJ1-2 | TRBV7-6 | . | TGTGCCAGCAGCCATTGGACAGGGTTAGGCTACACCTTC | CASSHWTGLGYTF
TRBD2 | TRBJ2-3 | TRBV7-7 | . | TGTGCCAGCAGCCCGGTAGCGGGACGGACAGATACGCAGTATTTT | CASSPVAGRTDTQYF
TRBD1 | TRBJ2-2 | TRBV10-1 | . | TGCGCCAGCAGTGAGGGGACAGGGAGCGGGGAGCTGTTTTTT | CASSEGTGSGELFF
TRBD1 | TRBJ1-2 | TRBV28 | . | TGTGCCAGCTCGGAAACCGACAGGGTCGACTTAGGCTACACCTTC | CASSETDRVDLGYTF
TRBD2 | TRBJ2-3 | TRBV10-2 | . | TGCGCCAGCACCCGGGTAGCGGGATTCACAGATACGCAGTATTTT | CASTRVAGFTDTQYF
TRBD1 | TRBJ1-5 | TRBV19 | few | TGTGCCAGTAGCAAGGGACAGGGAGGCAATCAGCCCCAGCATTTT | CASSKGQGGNQPQHF
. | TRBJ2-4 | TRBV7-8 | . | TGTGCCAGCAGCTTAGATCCGGGTAACATTCAGTACTTC | CASSLDPGNIQYF
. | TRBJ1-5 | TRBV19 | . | TGTGCCAGCGGGGAGGGAAGCAATCAGCCCCAGCATTTT | CASGEGSNQPQHF
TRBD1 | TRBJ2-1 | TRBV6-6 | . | TGTGCCAGCAGTTACACCGAGACAGGGGATGAGCAGTTCTTC | CASSYTETGDEQFF
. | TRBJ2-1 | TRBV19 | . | TGTGCCAGTAGTATCCAGGTTTACAATGAGCAGTTCTTC | CASSIQVYNEQFF
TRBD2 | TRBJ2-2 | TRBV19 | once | TGTGCCAGTAGTATTATCAGTCGGGCGGGAGGGCCGTACGGGGAGCTGTTTTTT | CASSIISRAGGPYGELFF
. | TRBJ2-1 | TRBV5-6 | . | TGTGCCAGCAGCCCCGACATGGACCACAATGAGCAGTTCTTC | CASSPDMDHNEQFF
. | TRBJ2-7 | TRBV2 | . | TGTGCCAGCAGTGGTGGCGAGCAGTACTTC | CASSGGEQYF
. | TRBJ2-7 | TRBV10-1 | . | TGCGCCAGCAGCCACGGACAAATCTACGAGCAGTACTTC | CASSHGQIYEQYF
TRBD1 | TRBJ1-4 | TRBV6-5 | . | TGTGCCAGCAGACAGGGGGCGACTAATGAAAAACTGTTTTTT | CASRQGATNEKLFF
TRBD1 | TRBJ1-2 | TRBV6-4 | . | TGTGCCAGCAGTGAGAACAGGGGGGCCAACTATGGCTACACCTTC | CASSENRGANYGYTF
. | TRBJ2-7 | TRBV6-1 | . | TGTGCCAGCAGTGAAGCGGAGGGAGAAGCGTACGAGCAGTACTTC | CASSEAEGEAYEQYF
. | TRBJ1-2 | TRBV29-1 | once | TGCAGCGTTGAAAGGTTGTCGGCCTGGGACTATGGCTACACCTTC | CSVERLSAWDYGYTF
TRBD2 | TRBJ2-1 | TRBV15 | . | TGTGCCACCAGCAGCGATAAGCGGGAGTGGGTTCACAATGAGCAGTTCTTC | CATSSDKREWVHNEQFF
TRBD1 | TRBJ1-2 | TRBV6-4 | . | TGTGCCAGCAGTGACGGGGACAGCTCCTATGGCTACACCTTC | CASSDGDSSYGYTF
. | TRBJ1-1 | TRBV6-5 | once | TGTGCCAGCAGTTATGGGCAGCCCACTGAAGCTTTCTTT | CASSYGQPTEAFF
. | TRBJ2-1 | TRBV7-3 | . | TGTGCCAGCAGCCCCCGGAGGGCCGGCGATGAGCAGTTCTTC | CASSPRRAGDEQFF
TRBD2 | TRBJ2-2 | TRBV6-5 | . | TGTGCTGGGGGGGATAACACCGGGGAGCTGTTTTTT | CAGGDNTGELFF
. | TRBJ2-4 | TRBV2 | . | TGTGCCAGCAGTGTGCGGGGTGGGATTTCAGGGGCCAAAAACATTCAGTACTTC | CASSVRGGISGAKNIQYF
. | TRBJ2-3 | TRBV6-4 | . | TGTGCCAGCAGTGAGGGCCAGGGTTCAGATACGCAGTATTTT | CASSEGQGSDTQYF